The present T cell receptor (beta chain) was sequenced within a study of blood T cell repertoires in COVID-19. Study as a whole: The United States, Italy and Spain supplied acute and convalescent COVID-19 samples.

Clones were read by immunoSEQ multiplex PCR, and TCRdb kept only the in-frame ones, dropping some. The sample lists 250,000 to 350,000 clones, about 90% occurring once. Trimming cost V 5 bases and J 2 bases, with 9 bases left between them. Germline lookup yields CDR1 SGHAT and CDR2 FQNNGV. This CDR3 contains 13 residues. The chain recombines TRBV11-2 with TRBJ2-5; weak D call: TRBD1 (5 bases). The sequence was collected from a woman between 45 and 65 years old who had recovered from COVID-19. Sequencing used peripheral blood. The CDR3 sequence: CASSRGQQETQYF. CDR3 DNA: TGTGCCAGCAGCCGAGGACAACAAGAGACCCAGTACTTC.